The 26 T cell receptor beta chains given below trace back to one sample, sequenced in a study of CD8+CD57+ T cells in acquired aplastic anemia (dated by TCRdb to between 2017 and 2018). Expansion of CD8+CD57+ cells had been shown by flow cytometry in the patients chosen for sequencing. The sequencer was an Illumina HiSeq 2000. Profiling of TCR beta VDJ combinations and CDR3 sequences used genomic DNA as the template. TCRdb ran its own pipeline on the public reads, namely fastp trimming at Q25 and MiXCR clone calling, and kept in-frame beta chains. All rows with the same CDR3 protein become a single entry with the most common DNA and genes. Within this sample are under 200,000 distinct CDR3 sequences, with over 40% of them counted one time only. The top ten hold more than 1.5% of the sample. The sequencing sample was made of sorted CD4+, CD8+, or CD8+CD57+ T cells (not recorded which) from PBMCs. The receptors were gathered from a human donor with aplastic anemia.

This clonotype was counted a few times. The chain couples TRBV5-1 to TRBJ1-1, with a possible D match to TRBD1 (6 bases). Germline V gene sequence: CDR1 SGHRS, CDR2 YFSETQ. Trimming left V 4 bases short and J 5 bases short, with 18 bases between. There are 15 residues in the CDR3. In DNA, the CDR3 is TGCGCCAGCAGCAATCAGGGGCACGCGGGAACTGAAGCTTTCTTT. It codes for CASSNQGHAGTEAFF.

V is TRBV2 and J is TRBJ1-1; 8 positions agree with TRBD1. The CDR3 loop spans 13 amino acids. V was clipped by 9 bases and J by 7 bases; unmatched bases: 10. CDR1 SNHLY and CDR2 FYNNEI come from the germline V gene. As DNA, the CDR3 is TGTGCCAGGAGCCAGGGGGCGACGGTTGAAGCTTTCTTT. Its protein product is CARSQGATVEAFF.

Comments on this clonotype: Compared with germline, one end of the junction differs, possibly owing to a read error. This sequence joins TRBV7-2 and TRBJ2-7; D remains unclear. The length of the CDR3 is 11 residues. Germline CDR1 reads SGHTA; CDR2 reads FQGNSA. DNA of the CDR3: TGTGCCAGCAGCACCACCTGCGAGCAGTGCTTC. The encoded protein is CASSTTCEQCF.

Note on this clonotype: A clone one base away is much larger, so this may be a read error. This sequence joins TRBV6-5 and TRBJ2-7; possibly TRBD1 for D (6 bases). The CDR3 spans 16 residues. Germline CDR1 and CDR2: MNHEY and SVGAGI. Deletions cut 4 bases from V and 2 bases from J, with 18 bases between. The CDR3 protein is CASSLLAGEIPYEQYF. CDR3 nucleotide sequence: TGTGCCAGCAGTTTGTTAGCAGGGGAAATTCCCTACGAGCAGTACTTC.

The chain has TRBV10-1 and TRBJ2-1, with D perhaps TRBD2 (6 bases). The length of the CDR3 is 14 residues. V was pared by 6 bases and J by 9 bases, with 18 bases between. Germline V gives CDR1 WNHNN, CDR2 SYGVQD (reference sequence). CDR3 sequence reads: CASSLGLGTGEQFF. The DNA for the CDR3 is TGCGCCAGCAGCCTGGGACTGGGAACCGGTGAGCAGTTCTTC.

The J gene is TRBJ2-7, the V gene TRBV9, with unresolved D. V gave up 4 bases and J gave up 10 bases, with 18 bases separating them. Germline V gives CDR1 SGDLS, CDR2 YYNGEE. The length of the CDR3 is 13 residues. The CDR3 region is CASSPTSMPYQYF. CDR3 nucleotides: TGTGCCAGCAGCCCAACCAGCATGCCCTACCAGTACTTC.

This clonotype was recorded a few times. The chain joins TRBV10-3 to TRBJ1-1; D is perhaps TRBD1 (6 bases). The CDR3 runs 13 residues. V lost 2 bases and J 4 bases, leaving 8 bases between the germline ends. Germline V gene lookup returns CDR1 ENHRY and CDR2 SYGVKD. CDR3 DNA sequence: TGTGCCATCAGTGAGACGGACAGCACTGAAGCTTTCTTT. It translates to CAISETDSTEAFF.

CDR3 in DNA: TGCAGTGCTAGAGTGGCGGCAATGAACACTGAAGCTTTCTTT. Protein product: CSARVAAMNTEAFF. The chain uses TRBV20-1 and TRBJ1-1, with D unresolved. This CDR3 is built from 14 residues. V shed 1 base and J shed 0 bases, with 9 bases lying between them. Germline CDR1 reads DFQATT; CDR2 reads SNEGSKA (reference sequence).

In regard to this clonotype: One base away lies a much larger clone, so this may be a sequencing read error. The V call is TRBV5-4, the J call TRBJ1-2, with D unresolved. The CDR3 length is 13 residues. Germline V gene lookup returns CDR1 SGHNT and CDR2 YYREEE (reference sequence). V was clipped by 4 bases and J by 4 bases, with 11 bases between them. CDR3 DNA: TGTGCCAGCAGCCCCCTGGGGTTCTATGGCTACACCTTC. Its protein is CASSPLGFYGYTF. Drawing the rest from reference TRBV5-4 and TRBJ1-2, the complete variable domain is ETGVTQSPTHLIKTRGQQVTLRCSSQSGHNTVSWYQQALGQGPQFIFQYYREEENGRGNFPPRFSGLQFPNYSSELNVNALELDDSALYLCASSPLGFYGYTFGSGTRLTVV.

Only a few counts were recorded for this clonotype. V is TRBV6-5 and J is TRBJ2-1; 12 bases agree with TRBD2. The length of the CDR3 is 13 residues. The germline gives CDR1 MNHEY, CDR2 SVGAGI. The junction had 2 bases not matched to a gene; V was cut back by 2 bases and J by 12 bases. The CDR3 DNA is TGTGCCAGCAGTTACACTAGCGGGGGGTCGCAGTTCTTC. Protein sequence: CASSYTSGGSQFF.

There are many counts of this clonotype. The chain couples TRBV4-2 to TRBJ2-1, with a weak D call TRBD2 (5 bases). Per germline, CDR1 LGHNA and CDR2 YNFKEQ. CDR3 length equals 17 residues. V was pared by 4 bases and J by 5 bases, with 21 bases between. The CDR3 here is CASSRGLTIYGNNEQFF. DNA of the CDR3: TGTGCCAGCAGCCGCGGATTGACCATCTACGGGAACAATGAGCAGTTCTTC.

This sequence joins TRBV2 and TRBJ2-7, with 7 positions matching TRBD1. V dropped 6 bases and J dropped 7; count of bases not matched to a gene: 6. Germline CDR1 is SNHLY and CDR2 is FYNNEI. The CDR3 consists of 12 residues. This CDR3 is CASSGPGQEQYF. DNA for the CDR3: TGTGCCAGCAGCGGACCGGGACAGGAGCAGTACTTC.

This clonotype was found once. The CDR3 DNA reads TGTGCCAGCAGCTTAGATTTGAACAGTGTCTATGGCTACACCTTC. Translation: CASSLDLNSVYGYTF. The V gene is TRBV11-3, the J gene TRBJ1-2; D remains unclear. Trimming took off 0 bases at V and 4 bases at J, with 12 bases between the two ends. The germline V gene encodes CDR1 SGHNT and CDR2 YENEEA. The CDR3 loop spans 15 amino acids. Combining the CDR3 with reference TRBV11-3 and TRBJ1-2 gives the whole variable domain EAGVVQSPRYKIIEKKQPVAFWCNPISGHNTLYWYLQNLGQGPELLIRYENEEAVDDSQLPKDRFSAERLKGVDSTLKIQPAELGDSAVYLCASSLDLNSVYGYTFGSGTRLTVV.

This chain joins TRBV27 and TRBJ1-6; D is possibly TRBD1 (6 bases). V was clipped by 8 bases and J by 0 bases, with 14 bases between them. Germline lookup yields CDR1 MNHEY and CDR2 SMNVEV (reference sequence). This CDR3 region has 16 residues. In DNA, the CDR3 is TGTGCCAGCGGGCCAGGGGCTAGCTCCTATAATTCACCCCTCCACTTT. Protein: CASGPGASSYNSPLHF.

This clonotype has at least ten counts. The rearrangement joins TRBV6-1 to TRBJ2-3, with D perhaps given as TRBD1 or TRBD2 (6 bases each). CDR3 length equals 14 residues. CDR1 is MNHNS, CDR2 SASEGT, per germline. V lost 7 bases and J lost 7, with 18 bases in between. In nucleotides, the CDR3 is TGTGCCAGCAAGGAGAGCCTAGGGGGGAATACGCAGTATTTT. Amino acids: CASKESLGGNTQYF.

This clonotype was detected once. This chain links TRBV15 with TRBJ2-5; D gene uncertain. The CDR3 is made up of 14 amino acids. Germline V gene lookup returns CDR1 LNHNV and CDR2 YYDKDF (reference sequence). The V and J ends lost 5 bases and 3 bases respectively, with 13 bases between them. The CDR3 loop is CATSSLLTEETQYF. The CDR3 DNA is TGTGCCACCAGCTCGCTACTAACTGAAGAGACCCAGTACTTC.

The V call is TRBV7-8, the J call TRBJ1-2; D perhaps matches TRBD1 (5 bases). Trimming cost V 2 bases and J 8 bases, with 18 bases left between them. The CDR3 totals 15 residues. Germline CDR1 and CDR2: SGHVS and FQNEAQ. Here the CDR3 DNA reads TGTGCCAGCAGCTTAAACAGGCCGGGCGCCGGGGGCTACACCTTC. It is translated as CASSLNRPGAGGYTF.

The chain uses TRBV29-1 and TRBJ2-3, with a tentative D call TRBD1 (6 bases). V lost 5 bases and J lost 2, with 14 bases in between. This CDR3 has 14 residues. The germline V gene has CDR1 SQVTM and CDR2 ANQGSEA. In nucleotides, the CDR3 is TGCAGCGTTCGGACAGTTACCTCCACAGATACGCAGTATTTT. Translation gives CSVRTVTSTDTQYF.

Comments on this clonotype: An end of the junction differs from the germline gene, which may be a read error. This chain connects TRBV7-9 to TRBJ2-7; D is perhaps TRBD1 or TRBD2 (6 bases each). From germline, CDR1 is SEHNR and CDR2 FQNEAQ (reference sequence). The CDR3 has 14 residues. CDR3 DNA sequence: TGTGCCAGCAGCCCCGCGGGACAAAACTACGAACAGTACTTC. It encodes CASSPAGQNYEQYF.

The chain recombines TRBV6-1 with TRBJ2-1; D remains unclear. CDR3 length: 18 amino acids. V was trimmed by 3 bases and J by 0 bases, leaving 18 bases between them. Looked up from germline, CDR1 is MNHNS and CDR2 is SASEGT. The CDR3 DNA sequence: TGTGCCAGCAGTGAGCGGTCAGATATATTGAGCTCCTACAATGAGCAGTTCTTC. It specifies CASSERSDILSSYNEQFF.

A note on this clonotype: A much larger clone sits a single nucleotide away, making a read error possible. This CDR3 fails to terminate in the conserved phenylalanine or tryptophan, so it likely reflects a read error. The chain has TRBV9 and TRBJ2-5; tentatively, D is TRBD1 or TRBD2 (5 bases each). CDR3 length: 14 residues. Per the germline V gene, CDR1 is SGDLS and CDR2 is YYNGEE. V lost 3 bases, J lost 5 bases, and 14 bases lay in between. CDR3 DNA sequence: TGTGCCAGCAGCGGCCCCGGGGCTCTTGAGACCCAGTACCTC. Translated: CASSGPGALETQYL.

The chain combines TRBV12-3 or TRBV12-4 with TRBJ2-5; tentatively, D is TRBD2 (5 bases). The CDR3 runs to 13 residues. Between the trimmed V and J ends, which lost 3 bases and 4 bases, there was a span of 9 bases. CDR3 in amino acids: CASSFLRVETQYF. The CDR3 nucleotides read TGTGCCAGCAGTTTTTTGAGGGTAGAGACCCAGTACTTC.

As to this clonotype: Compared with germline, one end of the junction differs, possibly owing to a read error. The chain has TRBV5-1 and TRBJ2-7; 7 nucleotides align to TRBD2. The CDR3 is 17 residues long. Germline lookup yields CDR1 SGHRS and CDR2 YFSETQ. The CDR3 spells CAISLALLSGKKNEQYF. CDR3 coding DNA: TGCGCCATCAGCTTGGCCCTTTTGAGCGGGAAAAAAAACGAGCAGTACTTC.

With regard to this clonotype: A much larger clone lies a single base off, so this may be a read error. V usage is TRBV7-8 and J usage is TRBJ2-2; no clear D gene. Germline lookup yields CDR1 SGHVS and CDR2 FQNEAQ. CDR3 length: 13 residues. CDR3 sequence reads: CSSSLSNTGELFF. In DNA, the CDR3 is TGTTCCAGCAGCCTATCGAACACCGGGGAGCTGTTTTTT.

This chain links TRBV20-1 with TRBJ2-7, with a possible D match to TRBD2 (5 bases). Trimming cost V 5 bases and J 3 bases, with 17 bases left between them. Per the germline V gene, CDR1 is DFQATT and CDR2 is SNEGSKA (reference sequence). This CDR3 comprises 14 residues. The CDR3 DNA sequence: TGCAGTGCTCCGATGGGCGGGTTTAACTACGAGCAGTACTTC. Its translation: CSAPMGGFNYEQYF.

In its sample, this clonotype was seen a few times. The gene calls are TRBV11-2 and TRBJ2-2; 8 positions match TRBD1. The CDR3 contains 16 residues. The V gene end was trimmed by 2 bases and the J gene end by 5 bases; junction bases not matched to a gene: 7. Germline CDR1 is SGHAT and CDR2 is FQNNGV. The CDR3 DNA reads TGTGCCAGCAGCTTAAGAGACCGACAGGGGACCGGGGAGCTGTTTTTT. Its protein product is CASSLRDRQGTGELFF.